This TCR beta chain was sequenced during a study of cytomegalovirus exposure and HLA in healthy donors. Overall study: Most genotyped donors, around 86% of about 430, had Caucasian-associated genetic ancestry. Study outcomes and limitations: Several of the most significant clusters were apparently associated with common viral pathogens in a later analysis. The investigators catalogued some 150 TCR beta chains as cytomegalovirus-associated.

Researchers ran the PCR with 60 Vbeta and 13 Jbeta primers. The repertoire was sequenced with immunoSEQ multiplex PCR; TCRdb's copy has only in-frame clones and lacks some. The sample lists 150,000 to 200,000 clones, 75% to 85% occurring once. V gave up 0 bases and J gave up 2 bases, with 14 bases separating them. The CDR3 has 17 residues. CDR1 ENHRY and CDR2 SYGVKD come from the germline V gene. For this clone: Antigen unknown.

The chain is built from TRBV10-3 and TRBJ1-5, with D tentatively TRBD1 (5 bases). This TCR derives from a middle-aged man in good health and CMV-seropositive. Sequenced input: PBMCs. In nucleotides, the CDR3 is TGTGCCATCAGTGAGTCTTGGGGCATTCAGGGCAATCAGCCCCAGCATTTT. Its protein product is CAISESWGIQGNQPQHF.